One TCR beta chain is described in this entry. V dropped 5 bases and J dropped 4 bases, with 14 bases sitting between them. The CDR3 is made up of 14 amino acids. The germline V gene encodes CDR1 MGHDK and CDR2 SYGVNS. The entry originates in a study of shared T cell receptors in the human thymus. Profiling relied on immunoSEQ multiplex PCR, and the TCRdb table lists in-frame clones only, not all of them. The sample comprises 500,000 to 550,000 clones, roughly 74% of which are singletons, and roughly 0.013% rests with the top ten. The sample also formed part of further work on human thymus T cells. As that study records: Resections were taken during corrective heart surgery, and the thymus tissue came from these. An apparent bias in V and J gene usage was seen in thymic and blood repertoires. Highly overlapping thymic repertoires in unrelated individuals were reported by related research.

The clonotype was recovered from a boy younger than two with a congenital heart defect. Sample: thymocytes. V is TRBV25-1 and J is TRBJ1-2; unclear D gene. The CDR3 spells CASSWPRPPYGYTF. CDR3 nucleotides: TGTGCCAGCAGTTGGCCCCGCCCCCCCTATGGCTACACCTTC.